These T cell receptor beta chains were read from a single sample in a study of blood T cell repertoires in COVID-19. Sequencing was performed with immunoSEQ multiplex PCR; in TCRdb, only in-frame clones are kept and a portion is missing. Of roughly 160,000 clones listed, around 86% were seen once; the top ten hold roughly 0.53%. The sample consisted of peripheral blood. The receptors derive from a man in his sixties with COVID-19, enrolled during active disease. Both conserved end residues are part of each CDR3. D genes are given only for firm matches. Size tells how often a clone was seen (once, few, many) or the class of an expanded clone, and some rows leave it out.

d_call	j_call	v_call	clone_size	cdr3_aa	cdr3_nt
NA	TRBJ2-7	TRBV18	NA	CASSPVETYEQYF	TGTGCCAGCTCACCGGTAGAAACCTACGAGCAGTACTTC
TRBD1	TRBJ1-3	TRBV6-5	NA	CASRGGQSSGNTIYF	TGTGCCAGTCGAGGGGGACAGTCCTCTGGAAACACCATATATTTT
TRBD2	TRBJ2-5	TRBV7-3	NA	CASSISGGEETQYF	TGTGCCAGCAGCATATCGGGAGGGGAAGAGACCCAGTACTTC
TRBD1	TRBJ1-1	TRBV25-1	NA	CASSEDRGPNTEAFF	TGTGCCAGCAGTGAGGACAGGGGCCCGAACACTGAAGCTTTCTTT
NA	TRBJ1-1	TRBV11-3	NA	CASSTETAANTEAFF	TGTGCCAGCAGCACAGAGACAGCCGCGAACACTGAAGCTTTCTTT
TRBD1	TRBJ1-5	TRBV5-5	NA	CASSRAGQGDQPQHF	TGTGCCAGCAGCAGGGCCGGGCAGGGGGATCAGCCCCAGCATTTT
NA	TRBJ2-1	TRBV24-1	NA	CATSIGGSYNEQFF	TGTGCCACCAGTATAGGGGGCTCCTACAATGAGCAGTTCTTC
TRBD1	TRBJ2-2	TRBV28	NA	CASGEGGLDTGELFF	TGTGCCAGCGGGGAAGGGGGCCTCGACACCGGGGAGCTGTTTTTT
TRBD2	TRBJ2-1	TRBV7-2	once	CASTPGLAENNEQFF	TGTGCCAGCACCCCCGGGCTAGCGGAAAACAATGAGCAGTTCTTC
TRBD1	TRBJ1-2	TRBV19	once	CASRRQGENYGYTF	TGTGCCAGTAGGAGACAGGGGGAAAACTATGGCTACACCTTC
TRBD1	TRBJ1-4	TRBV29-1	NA	CSVDQQGATKLFF	TGCAGCGTTGATCAGCAGGGGGCCACAAAACTGTTTTTT
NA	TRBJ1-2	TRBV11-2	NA	CASTTSAGALYGYTF	TGTGCCAGCACCACGAGTGCAGGGGCCCTCTATGGCTACACCTTC
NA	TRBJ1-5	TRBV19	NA	CASSIQGSNQPQHF	TGTGCCAGTAGTATTCAGGGGAGCAATCAGCCCCAGCATTTT
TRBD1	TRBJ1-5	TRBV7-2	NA	CASSGRGLLPQHF	TGTGCCAGCAGCGGCAGGGGGCTCCTTCCCCAGCATTTT
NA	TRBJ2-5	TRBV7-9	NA	CASSPQSGSKETQYF	TGTGCCAGCAGCCCCCAATCAGGTTCGAAGGAGACCCAGTACTTC
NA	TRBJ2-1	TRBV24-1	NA	CATSDLGNYNEQFF	TGTGCCACCAGTGATTTGGGCAACTACAATGAGCAGTTCTTC
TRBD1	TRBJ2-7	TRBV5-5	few	CASSLAGTGGNYEQYF	TGTGCCAGCAGCTTGGCAGGGACAGGGGGCAACTACGAGCAGTACTTC
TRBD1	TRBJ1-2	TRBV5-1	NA	CASSSYDRAGGYTF	TGCGCCAGCAGCTCATACGACAGGGCCGGTGGCTACACCTTC
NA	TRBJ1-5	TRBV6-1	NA	CASTLTGDSNQPQHF	TGTGCCAGCACTTTGACAGGAGATAGCAATCAGCCCCAGCATTTT
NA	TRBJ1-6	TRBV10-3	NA	CAISELGGENSPLHF	TGTGCCATCAGTGAGTTGGGGGGAGAGAATTCACCCCTCCACTTT
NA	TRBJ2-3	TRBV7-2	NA	CASSFGQQPTDTQYF	TGTGCCAGCAGCTTCGGACAGCAACCCACAGATACGCAGTATTTT
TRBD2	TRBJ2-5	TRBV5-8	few	CASSGRLAGGSDQETQYF	TGTGCCAGCAGCGGGCGACTAGCGGGGGGATCAGACCAAGAGACCCAGTACTTC
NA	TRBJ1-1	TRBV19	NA	CASSVPGHEAFF	TGTGCCAGTAGTGTTCCAGGCCATGAAGCTTTCTTT
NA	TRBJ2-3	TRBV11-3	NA	CASSFPRGTDTQYF	TGTGCCAGCAGCTTCCCCAGGGGCACAGATACGCAGTATTTT
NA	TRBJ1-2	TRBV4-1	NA	CASSQDLAGEINYGYTF	TGCGCCAGCAGCCAAGATCTGGCAGGGGAGATTAACTATGGCTACACCTTC
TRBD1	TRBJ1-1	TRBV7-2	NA	CASSLFTGGTEAFF	TGTGCCAGCAGCTTATTCACAGGGGGGACTGAAGCTTTCTTT
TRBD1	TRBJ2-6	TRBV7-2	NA	CASSLGGTAGSGANVLTF	TGTGCCAGCAGCTTAGGGGGGACAGCAGGCTCTGGGGCCAACGTCCTGACTTTC
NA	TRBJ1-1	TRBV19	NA	CASSISGEPLNTEAFF	TGTGCCAGTAGTATAAGTGGGGAGCCATTGAACACTGAAGCTTTCTTT
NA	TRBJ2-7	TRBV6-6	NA	CASSSPGRGRLDEQYF	TGTGCCAGCAGTTCCCCGGGGCGGGGGCGGCTCGACGAGCAGTACTTC
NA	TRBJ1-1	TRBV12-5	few	CASGHDREAFF	TGTGCTAGTGGACACGACAGGGAAGCTTTCTTT
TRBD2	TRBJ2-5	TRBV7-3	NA	CASSFRLAEKEGVSQETQYF	TGTGCCAGCAGCTTTCGGCTAGCGGAAAAGGAAGGGGTCTCCCAAGAGACCCAGTACTTC
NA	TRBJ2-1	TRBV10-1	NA	CASRARGEQFF	TGCGCCAGCAGAGCTAGGGGTGAGCAGTTCTTC
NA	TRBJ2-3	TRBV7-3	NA	CASSFDQGTDTQYF	TGTGCCAGCAGCTTCGATCAGGGCACAGATACGCAGTATTTT
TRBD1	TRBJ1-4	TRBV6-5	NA	CASSPPGGLKEKLFF	TGTGCCAGCAGCCCCCCAGGGGGCTTAAAAGAAAAACTGTTTTTT
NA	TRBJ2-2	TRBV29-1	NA	CSVQGSGELFF	TGCAGCGTGCAGGGATCCGGGGAGCTGTTTTTT
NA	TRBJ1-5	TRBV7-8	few	CASSSSEQTKGNQPQHF	TGTGCCAGCAGCTCTAGTGAGCAAACAAAAGGCAATCAGCCCCAGCATTTT
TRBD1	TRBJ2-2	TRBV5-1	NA	CASSSDRGSYTGELFF	TGCGCCAGCAGCTCGGACAGGGGATCTTACACCGGGGAGCTGTTTTTT
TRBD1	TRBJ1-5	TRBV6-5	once	CASSHRQGSQPQHF	TGTGCCAGCAGTCATCGACAGGGGAGCCAGCCCCAGCATTTT
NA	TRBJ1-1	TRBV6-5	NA	CASILLQLNTEAFF	TGTGCCAGCATTCTGCTACAGCTGAACACTGAAGCTTTCTTT
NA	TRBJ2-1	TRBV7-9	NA	CASSPQGNEQFF	TGTGCCAGCAGCCCTCAGGGCAATGAGCAGTTCTTC
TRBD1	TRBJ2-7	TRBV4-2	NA	CASSQDGTALYEQYF	TGTGCCAGCAGCCAAGATGGGACAGCCTTATACGAGCAGTACTTC
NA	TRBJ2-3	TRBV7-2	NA	CASSWGATGSPDTQYF	TGTGCCAGCAGCTGGGGCGCCACAGGGAGCCCAGATACGCAGTATTTT
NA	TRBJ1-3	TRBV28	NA	CASRWTAGNTIYF	TGTGCCAGCAGGTGGACAGCTGGAAACACCATATATTTT
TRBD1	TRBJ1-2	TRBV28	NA	CASSTTGGFDYGYTF	TGTGCCAGCAGTACTACAGGGGGGTTCGACTATGGCTACACCTTC
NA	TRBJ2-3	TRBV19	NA	CASRGLAGGRGADTQYF	TGTGCCAGTAGGGGACTGGCGGGCGGGCGTGGAGCAGATACGCAGTATTTT
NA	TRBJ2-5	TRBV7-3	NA	CASSPQGITGETQYF	TGTGCCAGCAGCCCCCAGGGCATAACGGGAGAGACCCAGTACTTC